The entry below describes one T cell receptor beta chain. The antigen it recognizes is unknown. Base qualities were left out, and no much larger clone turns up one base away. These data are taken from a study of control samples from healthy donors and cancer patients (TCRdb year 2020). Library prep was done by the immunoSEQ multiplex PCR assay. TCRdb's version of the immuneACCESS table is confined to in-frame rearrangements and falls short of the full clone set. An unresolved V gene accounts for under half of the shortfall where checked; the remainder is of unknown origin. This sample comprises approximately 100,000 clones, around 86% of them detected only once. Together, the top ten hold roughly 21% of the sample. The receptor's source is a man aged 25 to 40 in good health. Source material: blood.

The CDR3 region: CASSPSANTEAFF. The nucleotides read TGTGCCAGCAGCCCTTCCGCGAACACTGAAGCTTTCTTT. Recombination linked TRBV12-3 or TRBV12-4 to TRBJ1-1; the D gene lacks a confident call. V gives up 6 bases and J gives up 1 base, and the segment between their germline ends measures 9 bases. The CDR3 starts with the cysteine, ends with the phenylalanine, and has 13 residues. Only CDR3 DNA remains: 39 bases, in frame from the first base.